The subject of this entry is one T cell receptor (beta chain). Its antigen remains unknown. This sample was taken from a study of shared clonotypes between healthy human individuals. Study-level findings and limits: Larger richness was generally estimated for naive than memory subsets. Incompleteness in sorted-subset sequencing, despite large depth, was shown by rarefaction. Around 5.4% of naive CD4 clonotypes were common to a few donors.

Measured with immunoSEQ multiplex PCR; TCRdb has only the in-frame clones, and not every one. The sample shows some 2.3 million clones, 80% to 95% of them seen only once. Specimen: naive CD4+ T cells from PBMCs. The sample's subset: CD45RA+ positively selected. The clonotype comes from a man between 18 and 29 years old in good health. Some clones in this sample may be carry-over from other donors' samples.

The CDR3 DNA follows: TGTGCCAGCAGCCCCCAAACGCAGGGGCTAGGGAGTCAGCCCCAGCATTTT. Its protein is CASSPQTQGLGSQPQHF. This chain links TRBV7-8 with TRBJ1-5; possible D gene TRBD1, 6 bases. This CDR3 region has 17 residues. V lost 5 bases and J 6 bases, leaving 23 bases between the germline ends. Germline V lookup: CDR1 SGHVS, CDR2 FQNEAQ.